This T cell receptor beta chain originates from a study of control samples from healthy donors and cancer patients. The CDR3 covers 14 residues. Germline assignment: CDR1 SGHDN and CDR2 FVKESK. Trimming pared 1 base from V and 9 bases from J, leaving 10 bases between. Clones were read by immunoSEQ multiplex PCR, and TCRdb kept only the in-frame ones, dropping some. The data show about 72,000 clones, approximately 92% seen once. The TCR was taken from a woman aged 55-70 years in good health. Sequencing was done on a sample of blood. The chain has TRBV14 and TRBJ1-6; D not certain. The CDR3: CASSQGLEGSPLHF. The CDR3 DNA reads TGTGCCAGCAGCCAAGGACTCGAGGGTTCACCCCTCCACTTT. Full variable domain (remainder filled in from reference TRBV14 and TRBJ1-6): EAGVTQFPSHSVIEKGQTVTLRCDPISGHDNLYWYRRVMGKEIKFLLHFVKESKQDESGMPNNRFLAERTGGTYSTLKVQPAELEDSGVYFCASSQGLEGSPLHFGNGTRLTVT.